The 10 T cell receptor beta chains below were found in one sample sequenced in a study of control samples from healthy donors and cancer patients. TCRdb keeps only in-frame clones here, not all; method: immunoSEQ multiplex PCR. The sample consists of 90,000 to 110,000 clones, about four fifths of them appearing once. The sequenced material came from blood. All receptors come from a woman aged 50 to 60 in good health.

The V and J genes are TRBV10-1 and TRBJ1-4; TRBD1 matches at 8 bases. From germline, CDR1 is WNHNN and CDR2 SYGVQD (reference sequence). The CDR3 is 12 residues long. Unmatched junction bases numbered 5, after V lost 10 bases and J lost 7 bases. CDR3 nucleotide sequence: TGCGCCAACACCGGACAGGGTGAAAAACTGTTTTTT. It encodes CANTGQGEKLFF.

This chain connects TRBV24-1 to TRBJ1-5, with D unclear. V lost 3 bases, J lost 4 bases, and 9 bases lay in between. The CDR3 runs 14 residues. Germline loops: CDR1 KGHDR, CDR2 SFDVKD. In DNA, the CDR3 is TGTGCCACCAGTGATCATCATACAAATCAGCCCCAGCATTTT. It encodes CATSDHHTNQPQHF.

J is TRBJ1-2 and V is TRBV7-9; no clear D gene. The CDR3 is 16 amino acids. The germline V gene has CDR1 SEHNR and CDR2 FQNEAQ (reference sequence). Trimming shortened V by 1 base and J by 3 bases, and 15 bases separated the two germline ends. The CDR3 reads CASSLEGQAAYYGYTF. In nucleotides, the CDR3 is TGTGCCAGCAGCTTAGAAGGTCAAGCGGCATACTATGGCTACACCTTC.

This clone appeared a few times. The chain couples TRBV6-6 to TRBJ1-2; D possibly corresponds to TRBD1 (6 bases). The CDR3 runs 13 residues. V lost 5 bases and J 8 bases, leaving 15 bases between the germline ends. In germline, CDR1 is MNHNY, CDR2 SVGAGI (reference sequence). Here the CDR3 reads CASSQTGFGGYTF. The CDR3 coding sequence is TGTGCCAGCAGTCAAACAGGGTTTGGCGGCTACACCTTC.

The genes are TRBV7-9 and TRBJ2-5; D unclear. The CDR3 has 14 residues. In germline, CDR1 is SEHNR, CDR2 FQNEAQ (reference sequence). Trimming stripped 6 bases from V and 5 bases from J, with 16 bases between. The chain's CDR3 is CASSYFEDSETQYF. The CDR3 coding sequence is TGTGCCAGCAGTTATTTCGAGGATTCGGAGACCCAGTACTTC.

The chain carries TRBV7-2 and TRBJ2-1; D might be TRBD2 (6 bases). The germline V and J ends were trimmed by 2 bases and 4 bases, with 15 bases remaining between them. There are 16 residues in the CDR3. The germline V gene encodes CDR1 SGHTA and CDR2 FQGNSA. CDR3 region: CASSLSGTHLYNEQFF. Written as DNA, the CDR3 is TGTGCCAGCAGCTTATCCGGGACTCACCTATACAATGAGCAGTTCTTC.

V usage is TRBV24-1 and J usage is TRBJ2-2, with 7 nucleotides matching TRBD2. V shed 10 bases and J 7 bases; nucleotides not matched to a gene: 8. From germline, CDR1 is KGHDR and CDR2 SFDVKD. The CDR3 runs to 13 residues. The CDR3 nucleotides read TGTGCCACTACTACTAGCGCGAACGGGGAGCTGTTTTTT. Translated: CATTTSANGELFF.

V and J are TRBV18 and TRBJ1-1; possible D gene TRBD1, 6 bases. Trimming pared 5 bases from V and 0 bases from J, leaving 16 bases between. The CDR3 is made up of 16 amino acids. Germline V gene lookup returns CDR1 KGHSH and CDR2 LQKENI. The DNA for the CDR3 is TGTGCCAGCTCAGGTTCGGGACAAATCATGAACACTGAAGCTTTCTTT. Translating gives CASSGSGQIMNTEAFF.

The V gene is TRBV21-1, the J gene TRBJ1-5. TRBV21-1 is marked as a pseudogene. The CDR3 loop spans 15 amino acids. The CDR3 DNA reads TGTGCCAGCAGCAAAGCTACGCGTATATGGCAGCCCCAGCATTTT. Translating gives CASSKATRIWQPQHF.

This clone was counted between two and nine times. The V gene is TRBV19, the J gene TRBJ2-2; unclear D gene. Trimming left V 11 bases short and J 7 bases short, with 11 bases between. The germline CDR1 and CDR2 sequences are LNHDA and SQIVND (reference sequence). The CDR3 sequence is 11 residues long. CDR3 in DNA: TGTGCCTCAGACGGGTACGGGGAGCTGTTTTTT. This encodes CASDGYGELFF.